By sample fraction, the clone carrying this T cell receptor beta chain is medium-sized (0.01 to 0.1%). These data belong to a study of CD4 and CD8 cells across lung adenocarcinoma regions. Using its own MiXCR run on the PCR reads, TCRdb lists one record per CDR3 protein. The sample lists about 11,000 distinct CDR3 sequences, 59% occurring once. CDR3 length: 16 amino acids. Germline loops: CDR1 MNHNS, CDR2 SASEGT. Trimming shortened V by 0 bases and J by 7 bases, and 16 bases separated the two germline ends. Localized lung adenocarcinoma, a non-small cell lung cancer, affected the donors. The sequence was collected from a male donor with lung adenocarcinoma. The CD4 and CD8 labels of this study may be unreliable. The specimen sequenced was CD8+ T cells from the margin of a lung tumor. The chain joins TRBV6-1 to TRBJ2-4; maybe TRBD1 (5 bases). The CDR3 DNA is TGTGCCAGCAGTGAAGCTTTGGGCAGGGTGGGGAACATTCAGTACTTC. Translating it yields CASSEALGRVGNIQYF.